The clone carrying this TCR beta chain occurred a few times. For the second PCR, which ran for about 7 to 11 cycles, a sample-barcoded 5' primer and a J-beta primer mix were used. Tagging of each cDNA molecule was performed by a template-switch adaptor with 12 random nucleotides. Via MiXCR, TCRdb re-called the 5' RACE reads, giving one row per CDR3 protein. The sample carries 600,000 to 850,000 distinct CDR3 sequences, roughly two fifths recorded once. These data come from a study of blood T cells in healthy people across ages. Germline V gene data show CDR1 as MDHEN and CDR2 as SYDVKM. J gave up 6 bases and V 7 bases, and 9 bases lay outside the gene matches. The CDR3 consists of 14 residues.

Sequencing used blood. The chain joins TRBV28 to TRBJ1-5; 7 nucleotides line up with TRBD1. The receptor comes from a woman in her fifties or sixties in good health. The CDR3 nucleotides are TGTGCCAGCACCCAGGGGGGGTGGGGTCAGCCCCAGCATTTT. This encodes CASTQGGWGQPQHF.